Shown below are 8 T cell receptor beta chains from a single sample sequenced in a study of spatial heterogeneity in lung cancer. Time point: blood at routine non-recurrence follow-up after resection. TCRdb reprocessed the 5' RACE reads via MiXCR and lists one record per CDR3 protein. The sample consists of some 35,000 distinct CDR3 sequences, approximately 8% of them appearing once. Here the sequenced sample was PBMCs, taken at follow-up. These receptors all come from a male donor with early-stage non-small cell lung cancer.

This clonotype was found many times. This chain joins TRBV20-1 and TRBJ1-2; 9 nucleotides agree with TRBD1. This CDR3 comprises 15 residues. The junction had 6 bases not matched to a gene; V was cut back by 3 bases and J by 1 base. Per the germline V gene, CDR1 is DFQATT and CDR2 is SNEGSKA (reference sequence). The CDR3: CSASSDRGFNYGYTF. In DNA, the CDR3 is TGCAGTGCTAGTTCCGACAGGGGGTTTAACTATGGCTACACCTTC.

This clonotype has only a few counts. The CDR3 DNA reads TGTGCCAGCAGTCCCACAGGGGTAGGCAATCAGCCCCAGCATTTT. It is translated as CASSPTGVGNQPQHF. This chain connects TRBV7-9 to TRBJ1-5, with TRBD1 identical over 7 bases. Germline assignment: CDR1 SEHNR and CDR2 FQNEAQ (reference sequence). V dropped 6 bases and J dropped 2; count of bases not matched to a gene: 7. There are 15 residues in the CDR3. Supplemented by reference TRBV7-9 and TRBJ1-5, the full variable domain reads DTGVSQNPRHKITKRGQNVTFRCDPISEHNRLYWYRQTLGQGPEFLTYFQNEAQLEKSRLLSDRFSAERPKGSFSTLEIQRTEQGDSAMYLCASSPTGVGNQPQHFGDGTRLSIL.

In its sample, this clonotype was seen many times. The chain has TRBV6-1 and TRBJ2-3; D not certain. V gave up 3 bases and J gave up 0 bases, with 13 bases separating them. Germline V CDR1 and CDR2: MNHNS, SASEGT. This CDR3 is 16 amino acids long. The CDR3 nucleotides read TGTGCCAGCAGTGATAACCTAGTTCATAGCACAGATACGCAGTATTTT. It codes for CASSDNLVHSTDTQYF.

At least ten counts were recorded for this clonotype. The chain is built from TRBV30 and TRBJ1-2, with 10 bases identical to TRBD1. The germline CDR1 and CDR2 sequences are GTSNPN and SVGIG (reference sequence). J was trimmed by 8 bases and V by 4 bases; bases with no gene match: 10. The CDR3 has 14 residues. CDR3: CAWNLGQGSVGYTF. The CDR3 DNA reads as TGTGCCTGGAACCTGGGACAGGGGTCGGTAGGCTACACCTTC. Full variable domain (rest looked up from reference TRBV30 and TRBJ1-2): SQTIHQWPATLVQPVGSPLSLECTVEGTSNPNLYWYRQAAGRGLQLLFYSVGIGQISSEVPQNLSASRPQDRQFILSSKKLLLSDSGFYLCAWNLGQGSVGYTFGSGTRLTVV.

In this sample, this clonotype turned up many times. This rearrangement joins TRBV30 to TRBJ1-4; D is perhaps TRBD1 (6 bases). The ends were cut back, 0 bases at V and 5 bases at J, with 7 bases in the middle. Germline lookup yields CDR1 GTSNPN and CDR2 SVGIG (reference sequence). This CDR3 is 13 amino acids long. The CDR3 loop reads CAWSVTGNEKLFF. CDR3 bases: TGTGCCTGGAGTGTAACAGGGAATGAAAAACTGTTTTTT.

This clonotype was recorded at least ten times. The CDR3 nucleotides read TGTGCCAGCAGCACCTCCCGGACCGGGGGTTACGAGCAGTACTTC. This encodes CASSTSRTGGYEQYF. The V call is TRBV5-6, the J call TRBJ2-7, with D possibly being TRBD2 (6 bases). Trimming left V 4 bases short and J 4 bases short, with 18 bases between. The V gene's germline CDR1 is SGHDT and CDR2 YYEEEE. The CDR3 is made up of 15 amino acids. The full variable domain, its missing parts supplied by reference TRBV5-6 and TRBJ2-7, is DAGVTQSPTHLIKTRGQQVTLRCSPKSGHDTVSWYQQALGQGPQFIFQYYEEEERQRGNFPDRFSGHQFPNYSSELNVNALLLGDSALYLCASSTSRTGGYEQYFGPGTRLTVT.

This clonotype came up many times. The V gene is TRBV7-6, the J gene TRBJ1-2; maybe TRBD1 (5 bases). Germline CDR1 SGHVS, CDR2 FNYEAQ. The germline V and J ends were trimmed by 1 base and 6 bases, with 12 bases remaining between them. The CDR3 runs to 14 residues. CDR3: CASSLGTGGDGYTF. CDR3 nucleotides: TGTGCCAGCAGCTTAGGTACCGGGGGAGATGGCTACACCTTC.

This clonotype was counted ten times or more. The J gene is TRBJ1-2, the V gene TRBV28, with D unclear. CDR3 length: 13 residues. The V end lost 3 bases, the J end lost 8 bases, and 13 bases lay between the germline ends. Germline assignment: CDR1 MDHEN and CDR2 SYDVKM. CDR3 protein: CASSLRGGGGYTF. CDR3 nucleotide sequence: TGTGCCAGCAGTTTGCGGGGAGGCGGGGGCTACACCTTC.